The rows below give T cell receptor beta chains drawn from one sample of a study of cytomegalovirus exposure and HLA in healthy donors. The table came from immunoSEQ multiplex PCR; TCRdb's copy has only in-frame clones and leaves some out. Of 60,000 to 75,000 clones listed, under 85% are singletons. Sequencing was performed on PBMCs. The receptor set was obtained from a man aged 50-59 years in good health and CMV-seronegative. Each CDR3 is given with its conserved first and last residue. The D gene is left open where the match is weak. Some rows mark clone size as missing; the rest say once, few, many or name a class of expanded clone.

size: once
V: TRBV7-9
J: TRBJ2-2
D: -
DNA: TGTGCCAGCAGCTTGGACAGGAACACCGGGGAGCTGTTTTTT
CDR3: CASSLDRNTGELFF

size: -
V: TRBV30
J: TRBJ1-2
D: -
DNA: TGTGCCTGGAGCCCCGGGAGAGCTAACTATGGCTACACCTTC
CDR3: CAWSPGRANYGYTF

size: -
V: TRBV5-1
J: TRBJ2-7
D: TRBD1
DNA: TGCGCCAGCAGCTCCGAGGGACAGCCCTCCTACGAGCAGTACTTC
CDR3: CASSSEGQPSYEQYF

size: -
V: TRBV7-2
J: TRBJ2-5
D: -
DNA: TGTGCCAGCAGCTTAGGGGGGACTGGGAAGACCCAGTACTTC
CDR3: CASSLGGTGKTQYF

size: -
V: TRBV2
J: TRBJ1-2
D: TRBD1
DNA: TGTGCCAGCAGTGAAGGAGGGGGCGACTGCACCTTC
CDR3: CASSEGGGDCTF

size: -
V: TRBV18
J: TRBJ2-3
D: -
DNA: TGTGCCAGCTCACCACGGGCGGGGCAGGCAGATACGCAGTATTTT
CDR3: CASSPRAGQADTQYF

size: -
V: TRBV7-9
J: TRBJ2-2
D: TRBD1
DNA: TGTGCCAGCAGCCCCGGTGAGGGGGCTCACACCGGGGAGCTGTTTTTT
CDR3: CASSPGEGAHTGELFF

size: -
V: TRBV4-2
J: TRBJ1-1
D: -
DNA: TGTGCCAGCAGCCAAGGGGCAGACATTTACACTGAAGCTTTCTTT
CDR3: CASSQGADIYTEAFF

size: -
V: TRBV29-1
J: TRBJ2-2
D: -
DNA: TGCAGCGCCCAAGGGTGGGGAGCCGGGGAGCTGTTTTTT
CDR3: CSAQGWGAGELFF

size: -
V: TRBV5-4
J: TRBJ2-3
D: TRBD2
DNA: TGTGCCAGCAGCTCGCCGACTAGCGGGGGGGGGACAGATACGCAGTATTTT
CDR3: CASSSPTSGGGTDTQYF

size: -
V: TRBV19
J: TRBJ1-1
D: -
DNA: TGTGCCAGTAGTATATCTCGGGGGTGGAACACTGAAGCTTTCTTT
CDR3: CASSISRGWNTEAFF

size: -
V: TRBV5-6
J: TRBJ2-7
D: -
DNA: TGTGCCAGCAGCTTTGCAGGGTCTGCCTACGAGCAGTACTTC
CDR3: CASSFAGSAYEQYF

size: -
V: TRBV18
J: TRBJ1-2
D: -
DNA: TGTGCCAGCTCACCACTGACAGGCAGGCCCTTGAACTATGGCTACACCTTC
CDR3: CASSPLTGRPLNYGYTF

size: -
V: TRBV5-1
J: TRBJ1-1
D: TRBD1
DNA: TGCGCCAGCAGCTTGGGACAGGGGAGGGCTGAAGCTTTCTTT
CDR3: CASSLGQGRAEAFF

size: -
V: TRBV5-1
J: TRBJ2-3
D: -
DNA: TGCGCCAGCAGCTTGGAATACGGGGATACGCAGTATTTT
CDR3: CASSLEYGDTQYF

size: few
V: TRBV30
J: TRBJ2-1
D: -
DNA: TGTGCCTGGACAAGTGGGAACGGGGATGAGCAGTTCTTC
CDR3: CAWTSGNGDEQFF

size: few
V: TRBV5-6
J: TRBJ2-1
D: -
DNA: TGTGCCAGCAGCTTGAGGGGCGCGGTAAATGAGCAGTTCTTC
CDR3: CASSLRGAVNEQFF

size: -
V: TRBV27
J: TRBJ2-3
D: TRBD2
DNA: TGTGCCAGCGGCCAGCGGGGGCATCCAGATACGCAGTATTTT
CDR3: CASGQRGHPDTQYF

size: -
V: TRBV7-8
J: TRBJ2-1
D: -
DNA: TGTGCCAGCAGCTTATTAGCGGCCTCCTACAATGAGCAGTTCTTC
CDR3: CASSLLAASYNEQFF

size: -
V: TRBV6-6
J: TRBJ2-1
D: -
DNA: TGTGCCAGCGTCGACTGGAACAATGAGCAGTTCTTC
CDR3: CASVDWNNEQFF

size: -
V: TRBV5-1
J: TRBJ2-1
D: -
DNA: TGCGCCAGCAGCTGGGGCCCAGGGGACCGGTCCTACAATGAGCAGTTCTTC
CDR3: CASSWGPGDRSYNEQFF

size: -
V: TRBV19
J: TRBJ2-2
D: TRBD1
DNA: TGTGCCAGTAGACGACAGGGCTATACCGGGGAGCTGTTTTTT
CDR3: CASRRQGYTGELFF

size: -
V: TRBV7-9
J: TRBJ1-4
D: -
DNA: TGTGCCAGCAGCTTAGGAGGGAATGAAAAACTGTTTTTT
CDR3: CASSLGGNEKLFF

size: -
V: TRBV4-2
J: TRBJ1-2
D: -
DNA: TGTGCCAGCAGCCAAAACCAGGGTGCCTATGGCTACACCTTC
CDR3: CASSQNQGAYGYTF

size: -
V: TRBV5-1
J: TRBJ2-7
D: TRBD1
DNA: TGCGCCAGCAGCTTGGGGGACAGGGGGTTTGGAAAAGACGAGCAGTACTTC
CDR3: CASSLGDRGFGKDEQYF

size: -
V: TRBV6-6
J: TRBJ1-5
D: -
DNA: TGTGCCAGCTCCGGGGAGGGGGGCGGTCAGCCCCAGCATTTT
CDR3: CASSGEGGGQPQHF

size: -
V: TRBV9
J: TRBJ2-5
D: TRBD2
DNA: TGTGCCAGCAGCGTCCGAGCGGGGGGGCCGGGGGAGACCCAGTACTTC
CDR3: CASSVRAGGPGETQYF

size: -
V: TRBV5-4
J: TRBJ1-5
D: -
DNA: TGTGCCAGCAGCTTGGACGGTGGGCGTTATAGCAATCAGCCCCAGCATTTT
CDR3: CASSLDGGRYSNQPQHF

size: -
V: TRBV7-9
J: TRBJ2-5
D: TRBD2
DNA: TGTGCCAGCAGCTTAGCGCCACGATTGGGACTAGGTTCAGAGACCCAGTACTTC
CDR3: CASSLAPRLGLGSETQYF

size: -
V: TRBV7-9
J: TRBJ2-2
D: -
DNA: TGTGCCAGCAGCTTGAGGGTGGCCGGGGAGCTGTTTTTT
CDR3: CASSLRVAGELFF

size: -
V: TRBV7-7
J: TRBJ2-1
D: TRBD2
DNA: TGTGCTAGCAGCTTAGGGCTAGCGGTCTACAATGAGCAGTTCTTC
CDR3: CASSLGLAVYNEQFF

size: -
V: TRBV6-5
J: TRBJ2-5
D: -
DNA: TGTGCCAGCAGCTTACGGTTCCAAGAGACCCAGTACTTC
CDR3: CASSLRFQETQYF